A single sample gave rise to the 29 T cell receptor beta chains below, sequenced in a study of T cell responses to AZD1222 COVID-19 vaccine. The data were produced by immunoSEQ multiplex PCR, yet TCRdb's version contains in-frame clones alone and is incomplete. The sample has about 150,000 clones; under 95% are singletons. The input for sequencing was peripheral blood, taken on day 0 of AZD1222 vaccination. These receptors were collected from an adult in good health.

The rearrangement uses TRBV25-1 and TRBJ1-5; perhaps TRBD1 as D (6 bases). V lost 5 bases and J 7 bases, leaving 18 bases between the germline ends. This CDR3 region has 15 residues. The germline CDR1 and CDR2 sequences are MGHDK and SYGVNS. The CDR3 nucleotides are TGTGCCAGCAGTAATTGGGGGGCGCGGGGGCAGCCCCAGCATTTT. It is translated as CASSNWGARGQPQHF.

The genes are TRBV6-5 and TRBJ1-5; no clear D gene. The CDR3 covers 15 residues. Trimming shortened V by 4 bases and J by 1 base, and 11 bases separated the two germline ends. Germline CDR1 is MNHEY and CDR2 is SVGAGI. CDR3 in amino acids: CASSFSHNSNQPQHF. In nucleotides, the CDR3 is TGTGCCAGCAGTTTTTCCCACAACAGCAATCAGCCCCAGCATTTT.

The V gene is TRBV5-1, the J gene TRBJ2-3; TRBD1 aligns across 7 bases. V dropped 3 bases and J dropped 0; count of bases not matched to a gene: 4. CDR1 is SGHRS and CDR2 is YFSETQ in the germline V gene. The CDR3 is 15 amino acids. CDR3 sequence (DNA): TGCGCCAGCAGCTACCGGGACAGCAGCACAGATACGCAGTATTTT. Translated, it gives CASSYRDSSTDTQYF.

The J gene is TRBJ2-7, the V gene TRBV5-5; 9 bases map to TRBD2. V shed 4 bases, J shed 2 bases, and the junction held 10 bases outside the gene matches. The CDR3 spans 16 residues. The V gene's germline CDR1 is SGHKS and CDR2 YYEKEE (reference sequence). CDR3 sequence: CASSAGETSGTYEQYF. CDR3 DNA: TGTGCCAGCAGCGCCGGAGAGACTAGCGGAACCTACGAGCAGTACTTC.

In DNA, the CDR3 is TGTGCCAGTAGTATAGGCGTAGCGGACGACAATGAGCAGTTCTTC. This sequence encodes CASSIGVADDNEQFF. The V gene is TRBV19, the J gene TRBJ2-1, with D maybe TRBD2 (6 bases). The V gene lost 1 base and the J gene lost 5 bases, with 12 bases spanning the gap. There are 15 residues in the CDR3. Germline CDR1 LNHDA, CDR2 SQIVND (reference sequence). Complete variable domain (other parts from reference TRBV19 and TRBJ2-1): DGGITQSPKYLFRKEGQNVTLSCEQNLNHDAMYWYRQDPGQGLRLIYYSQIVNDFQKGDIAEGYSVSREKKESFPLTVTSAQKNPTAFYLCASSIGVADDNEQFFGPGTRLTVL.

CDR3 sequence reads: CASSVGTAENQPQHF. For the CDR3, the DNA is TGTGCCAGCAGCGTAGGGACAGCCGAAAATCAGCCCCAGCATTTT. The chain is built from TRBV9 and TRBJ1-5, with D perhaps matching TRBD1 (6 bases). The germline V gene has CDR1 SGDLS and CDR2 YYNGEE. V shed 0 bases and J shed 4 bases, with 11 bases lying between them. The CDR3 totals 15 residues. The whole variable domain, remainder taken from reference TRBV9 and TRBJ1-5, is DSGVTQTPKHLITATGQRVTLRCSPRSGDLSVYWYQQSLDQGLQFLIQYYNGEERAKGNILERFSAQQFPDLHSELNLSSLELGDSALYFCASSVGTAENQPQHFGDGTRLSIL.

The V and J genes are TRBV13 and TRBJ1-1; weak D call: TRBD1 (5 bases). Germline values: CDR1 PRHDT, CDR2 FYEKMQ (reference sequence). The CDR3 loop spans 13 amino acids. The V and J ends lost 5 bases and 4 bases respectively, with 11 bases between them. CDR3 DNA: TGTGCCAGCAGCCCCTGGGACCGCACTGAAGCTTTCTTT. Its protein is CASSPWDRTEAFF.

This chain uses TRBV29-1 with TRBJ2-7; tentative D call: TRBD2 (5 bases). CDR1 is SQVTM, CDR2 ANQGSEA, per germline. The CDR3 contains 13 residues. Trimming took off 3 bases at V and 2 bases at J, with 11 bases between the two ends. The CDR3 DNA follows: TGCAGCGTTGAGGGAGAACAACCCTACGAGCAGTACTTC. Translating it yields CSVEGEQPYEQYF.

This chain connects TRBV6-6 to TRBJ1-5; D is possibly TRBD1 (6 bases). The CDR3 consists of 13 residues. Germline CDR1 is MNHNY and CDR2 is SVGAGI (reference sequence). The germline V and J ends were trimmed by 4 bases and 7 bases, with 11 bases remaining between them. CDR3 loop: CASSSRGGQPQHF. In DNA form, the CDR3 reads TGTGCCAGCAGTTCCAGGGGCGGACAGCCCCAGCATTTT.

J is TRBJ2-2 and V is TRBV24-1; 7 bases fit TRBD1. Germline-derived CDR1 and CDR2 are KGHDR and SFDVKD. Unmatched junction bases numbered 6, after V lost 2 bases and J lost 4 bases. The CDR3 has 16 amino acids. The CDR3 region is CATSDSQGRRTGELFF. CDR3 in DNA: TGTGCCACCAGTGATTCACAGGGGCGCCGCACCGGGGAGCTGTTTTTT.

This clone has just one count. One end of the junction fails to match germline, which may point to a read error. The rearrangement joins TRBV12-3 or TRBV12-4 to TRBJ2-1, with 8 nucleotides matching TRBD1. The CDR3 is 10 residues long. CDR3 protein: CASRGDRYVF. In nucleotides, the CDR3 is TGTGCCAGCAGAGGGGACAGGTACGTCTTC.

The chain couples TRBV11-2 to TRBJ1-2; D unclear. V gave up 3 bases and J gave up 6 bases, with 8 bases separating them. Germline lookup yields CDR1 SGHAT and CDR2 FQNNGV. The CDR3 consists of 12 residues. The CDR3, as DNA: TGTGCCAGCAGCTTCCTGGAGGATGGCTACACCTTC. This gives the protein CASSFLEDGYTF. Based on the CDR3 plus reference TRBV11-2 and TRBJ1-2, the full variable domain is EAGVAQSPRYKIIEKRQSVAFWCNPISGHATLYWYQQILGQGPKLLIQFQNNGVVDDSQLPKDRFSAERLKGVDSTLKIQPAKLEDSAVYLCASSFLEDGYTFGSGTRLTVV.

The rearrangement joins TRBV11-3 to TRBJ1-4; 9 bases match TRBD1. The junction had 6 bases not matched to a gene; V was cut back by 4 bases and J by 6 bases. Germline-derived CDR1 and CDR2 are SGHNT and YENEEA. The CDR3 is made up of 15 amino acids. The chain's CDR3 is CASSSAGTGYEKLFF. CDR3 DNA sequence: TGTGCCAGCAGCTCCGCCGGGACAGGGTATGAAAAACTGTTTTTT.

The V and J genes are TRBV25-1 and TRBJ2-3; maybe TRBD2 (6 bases). The CDR3 length is 16 residues. Germline CDR1 reads MGHDK; CDR2 reads SYGVNS. V dropped 0 bases and J dropped 3 bases, with 13 bases sitting between them. CDR3 protein: CASSEYVGGRTDTQYF. The CDR3 DNA is TGTGCCAGCAGTGAATATGTGGGGGGTCGGACAGATACGCAGTATTTT. Looking up the rest from reference TRBV25-1 and TRBJ2-3 gives the full variable domain: EADIYQTPRYLVIGTGKKITLECSQTMGHDKMYWYQQDPGMELHLIHYSYGVNSTEKGDLSSESTVSRIRTEHFPLTLESARPSHTSQYLCASSEYVGGRTDTQYFGPGTRLTVL.

The rearrangement uses TRBV11-2 and TRBJ1-2; D possibly corresponds to TRBD1 (6 bases). V gave up 1 base and J gave up 4 bases, with 13 bases separating them. The germline V gene has CDR1 SGHAT and CDR2 FQNNGV. The CDR3 is 15 residues long. The CDR3 DNA is TGTGCCAGCAGCTTAGGCCCGGGGGGCGGCTATGGCTACACCTTC. Its translation: CASSLGPGGGYGYTF.

V usage is TRBV15 and J usage is TRBJ2-3; 9 bases align to TRBD1. Per the germline V gene, CDR1 is LNHNV and CDR2 is YYDKDF (reference sequence). The V and J ends lost 1 base and 0 bases, in that order; junction bases with no gene match: 8. The CDR3 sequence is 18 residues long. CDR3 coding DNA: TGTGCCACCAGCAGAGGTTCACAGGGGGCGCGTAGCACAGATACGCAGTATTTT. This gives the protein CATSRGSQGARSTDTQYF.

The genes are TRBV11-3 and TRBJ1-4; D remains unclear. With 3 bases removed from V and 6 bases from J, the gap between germline ends came to 17 bases. The CDR3 is 16 residues long. Germline V gene data show CDR1 as SGHNT and CDR2 as YENEEA. This CDR3 reads CASSFPGGLGDEKLFF. DNA for the CDR3: TGTGCCAGCAGCTTTCCTGGAGGACTTGGGGATGAAAAACTGTTTTTT.

The sample holds a few counts of this clone. In DNA form, the CDR3 reads TGTGCCAGTAGTAGGCGAGGACAGCTTGATTCCTACGAGCAGTACTTC. As protein: CASSRRGQLDSYEQYF. The V gene is TRBV19, the J gene TRBJ2-7; TRBD1 might be the D (6 bases). V lost 4 bases and J lost 1, with 17 bases in between. Germline loops: CDR1 LNHDA, CDR2 SQIVND (reference sequence). This CDR3 is built from 16 residues.

The gene calls are TRBV27 and TRBJ2-3; 11 nucleotides agree with TRBD2. This CDR3 contains 16 residues. Losses at the gene ends were 8 bases for V and 2 bases for J; bases not matched to a gene: 9. The germline V gene encodes CDR1 MNHEY and CDR2 SMNVEV (reference sequence). The CDR3 reads CASGKLAGASTDTQYF. The CDR3 nucleotides read TGTGCCAGCGGGAAACTAGCGGGAGCTTCCACAGATACGCAGTATTTT.

The chain joins TRBV6-2 or TRBV6-3 to TRBJ2-7; a possible D gene is TRBD2 (6 bases). Germline-derived CDR1 and CDR2 are MNHEY and SVGEGT. The CDR3 covers 15 residues. Trimming took 5 bases from V and 0 from J, leaving 14 bases between them. The CDR3 nucleotides are TGTGCCAGCAGTCAAGGACTAAAGAGCTCCTACGAGCAGTACTTC. This sequence encodes CASSQGLKSSYEQYF.

The chain joins TRBV5-1 to TRBJ2-6, with 15 nucleotides matching TRBD2. CDR3 length: 18 residues. Germline V gives CDR1 SGHRS, CDR2 YFSETQ. Trimming took 4 bases from V and 1 from J; bases not matched to a gene: 3. CDR3 region: CASSGGLAGGSGANVLTF. The CDR3 nucleotides are TGCGCCAGCAGCGGGGGACTAGCGGGAGGTTCTGGGGCCAACGTCCTGACTTTC.

The chain has TRBV5-1 and TRBJ2-7; TRBD1 matches at 8 bases. Germline V gives CDR1 SGHRS, CDR2 YFSETQ. CDR3 length equals 14 residues. The V gene end was trimmed by 1 base and the J gene end by 3 bases; junction bases not matched to a gene: 3. The CDR3 reads CASSLLGQGYEQYF. The CDR3 DNA is TGCGCCAGCAGCTTGCTTGGACAGGGCTACGAGCAGTACTTC.

The CDR3 protein is CASSNPLRNTEAFF. The CDR3 DNA follows: TGTGCCAGTAGCAATCCTTTACGAAACACTGAAGCTTTCTTT. The J gene is TRBJ1-1, the V gene TRBV19; D remains unclear. Per germline, CDR1 LNHDA and CDR2 SQIVND (reference sequence). Deletions cut 6 bases from V and 2 bases from J, with 13 bases between. The CDR3 contains 14 residues.

In nucleotides, the CDR3 is TGTGCCACCAGCTTTTGGTTAGGGCTAGCGAGGGAGACCGGGGAGCTGTTTTTT. Amino acids: CATSFWLGLARETGELFF. The chain uses TRBV15 and TRBJ2-2; D may be TRBD2 (6 bases). Trimming left V 5 bases short and J 5 bases short, with 24 bases between. Looked up from germline, CDR1 is LNHNV and CDR2 is YYDKDF (reference sequence). The length of the CDR3 is 18 residues.

This chain uses TRBV9 with TRBJ1-4; possibly TRBD1 for D (5 bases). The CDR3 length is 15 residues. V gave up 4 bases and J gave up 3 bases, with 13 bases separating them. CDR1 and CDR2 (germline): SGDLS, YYNGEE. CDR3: CASSYGSGSNEKLFF. The CDR3 DNA sequence: TGTGCCAGCAGCTATGGGTCAGGGTCTAATGAAAAACTGTTTTTT.

The gene calls are TRBV7-9 and TRBJ1-1; 9 nucleotides line up with TRBD1. From germline, CDR1 is SEHNR and CDR2 FQNEAQ (reference sequence). This CDR3 has 15 amino acids. Trimming removed 5 bases from V and 4 bases from J; junction bases left unmatched: 8. The DNA of the CDR3 is TGTGCCAGCAGCGCGGACAGGGGTTGGGGCACTGAAGCTTTCTTT. Translated: CASSADRGWGTEAFF.

The chain couples TRBV7-6 to TRBJ2-1; 8 bases match TRBD2. Looked up from germline, CDR1 is SGHVS and CDR2 is FNYEAQ. The CDR3 is 16 amino acids. The ends lost 2 bases at V and 8 bases at J; junction bases unmatched: 11. The CDR3 DNA sequence: TGTGCCAGCAGCTTACTCGCAAGCGGGAGACAGGATGAGCAGTTCTTC. This encodes CASSLLASGRQDEQFF.

The V gene is TRBV10-3, the J gene TRBJ1-4; D not resolved. Germline CDR1 is ENHRY and CDR2 is SYGVKD. The CDR3 consists of 14 residues. V dropped 2 bases and J dropped 0 bases, with 4 bases sitting between them. CDR3 in DNA: TGTGCCATCAGTGAGACTACAACTAATGAAAAACTGTTTTTT. It encodes CAISETTTNEKLFF.

This clone was observed once. The chain is built from TRBV5-4 and TRBJ1-5; D possibly corresponds to TRBD1 (5 bases). Between the trimmed V and J ends, which lost 4 bases and 0 bases, there was a span of 11 bases. The germline V gene has CDR1 SGHNT and CDR2 YYREEE (reference sequence). CDR3 size: 15 residues. The CDR3 protein is CASSLWGGSNQPQHF. The CDR3 DNA sequence: TGTGCCAGCAGCCTCTGGGGGGGTAGCAATCAGCCCCAGCATTTT.